This TCR beta chain was sequenced during a study of blood T cells in healthy people across ages. Study observations and caveats: As age increased, TCR beta diversity per million T cells fell in a roughly linear fashion.

The germline V gene has CDR1 MNHNS and CDR2 SASEGT. After removal of 4 bases from V and 7 bases from J, the junction contained 9 bases not matched to a gene. This CDR3 is 15 amino acids long. Alongside a J-beta primer mix, a sample-barcoded 5' primer served in a second PCR lasting roughly 7 to 11 cycles. One entry per CDR3 protein, called by TCRdb with MiXCR from the 5' RACE reads. In the table there are 850,000 or so distinct CDR3 sequences, 25% to 30% of which are singletons. This clonotype was recorded at least ten times. Its target is unknown. Staff drew 9 to 10 milliliters of peripheral blood from each donor.

This receptor was obtained from a woman older than 75 in good health. The rearrangement links TRBV6-1 to TRBJ1-2; TRBD1 agrees at 10 bases. Sequences were obtained from blood. CDR3 DNA: TGTGCCAGCAGTGCGACCGGGACAGGGGATTCTGGCTACACCTTC. Protein sequence: CASSATGTGDSGYTF.